These 16 T cell receptor beta chains share one sample of origin, sequenced in a study of PD-1 blockade in classical Hodgkin lymphoma. All trial patients relapsed after autologous stem cell transplantation. TCRdb keeps only in-frame clones here, not all; method: immunoSEQ multiplex PCR. Seen here are approximately 150,000 clones, less than 80% observed once, and the top ten hold 9.2%. The sample in question was peripheral blood mononuclear cells (PBMCs), obtained before the second cycle of nivolumab. Receptors were obtained from a human donor with classical Hodgkin lymphoma.

This chain uses TRBV4-1 with TRBJ1-2, with D perhaps matching TRBD1 (5 bases). Germline assignment: CDR1 MGHRA and CDR2 YSYEKL. V lost 2 bases and J lost 7, with 14 bases in between. The length of the CDR3 is 14 residues. The CDR3 coding sequence is TGCGCCAGCAGCCAAACAAGGGGAATCGGTGGCTACACCTTC. Translated, it gives CASSQTRGIGGYTF.

This clone was seen a few times. The chain carries TRBV28 and TRBJ1-2; a possible D gene is TRBD1 (6 bases). V was shortened by 8 bases and J by 1 base, with 14 bases between the two germline ends. The V gene's germline CDR1 is MDHEN and CDR2 SYDVKM. CDR3 length: 14 amino acids. The CDR3 nucleotides read TGTGCCAGCGGTATCGGGGGCGTTAACTATGGCTACACCTTC. Residues: CASGIGGVNYGYTF.

The rearrangement links TRBV9 to TRBJ2-3; the D call may be TRBD1 or TRBD2 (5 bases each). This CDR3 contains 15 residues. Trimming cost V 4 bases and J 0 bases, with 12 bases left between them. Germline lookup yields CDR1 SGDLS and CDR2 YYNGEE. CDR3 sequence (DNA): TGTGCCAGCAGCCCCGGGACCTCGAGCACAGATACGCAGTATTTT. The encoded protein is CASSPGTSSTDTQYF.

The chain is built from TRBV7-3 and TRBJ2-2; weak D call: TRBD1 (5 bases). V was shortened by 4 bases and J by 6 bases, with 9 bases between the two germline ends. CDR3 length equals 13 residues. The V gene's germline CDR1 is SGHTA and CDR2 FQGTGA. The CDR3 region has the DNA TGTGCCAGCAGCTCACAGGTTCCCGGGGAGCTGTTTTTT. This encodes CASSSQVPGELFF.

The chain is built from TRBV7-9 and TRBJ1-3, with D hard to call. This CDR3 has 19 amino acids. The ends were cut back, 1 base at V and 0 bases at J, with 19 bases in the middle. In germline, CDR1 is SEHNR, CDR2 FQNEAQ (reference sequence). As DNA, the CDR3 is TGTGCCAGCAGCTTAGTTTATAGTGTCGGACGTAACTCTGGAAACACCATATATTTT. Translating gives CASSLVYSVGRNSGNTIYF.

This rearrangement joins TRBV7-8 to TRBJ1-1, with D uncertain. Trimming removed 9 bases at V and 8 bases at J, with 19 bases between. The V gene's germline CDR1 is SGHVS and CDR2 FQNEAQ. This CDR3 is built from 13 residues. In nucleotides, the CDR3 is TGTGCCAGTAACTCCAGGCGTCTCGGAGAAGCTTTCTTT. Its translation is CASNSRRLGEAFF.

A single count supports this clone. This chain joins TRBV28 and TRBJ1-6, with 8 bases that match TRBD1. V trimming: 6 bases; J trimming: 14 bases; junction bases outside the gene matches: 15. Per germline, CDR1 MDHEN and CDR2 SYDVKM. This CDR3 region has 15 residues. The chain's CDR3 is CASSPRDRPPVALHF. The CDR3 region has the DNA TGTGCCAGCAGCCCTCGGGACAGGCCACCGGTCGCCCTCCACTTT.

This sequence joins TRBV27 and TRBJ2-7; 13 nucleotides match TRBD2. The CDR3 is 19 residues long. The ends lost 0 bases at V and 6 bases at J; junction bases unmatched: 14. CDR1 is MNHEY and CDR2 is SMNVEV in the germline V gene (reference sequence). The CDR3 is CASSLSTRLAGGSDSEQYF. The CDR3 DNA sequence: TGTGCCAGCAGTTTATCAACTCGACTAGCGGGAGGCTCCGACTCCGAGCAGTACTTC.

This chain links TRBV28 with TRBJ2-3; D tentatively fits TRBD1 or TRBD2 (5 bases each). The CDR3 consists of 13 residues. CDR1 and CDR2 (germline): MDHEN, SYDVKM. With 8 bases removed from V and 4 bases from J, the gap between germline ends came to 13 bases. Here the CDR3 DNA reads TGTGCCAGCGGGACCTTCGTACCAGATACGCAGTATTTT. The encoded protein is CASGTFVPDTQYF.

The CDR3, as DNA: TGCGCCAGCAGTCGAGACCACACAGATACGCAGTATTTT. It encodes CASSRDHTDTQYF. The chain carries TRBV4-1 and TRBJ2-3; no firm D call. There are 13 residues in the CDR3. CDR1 MGHRA and CDR2 YSYEKL come from the germline V gene. V dropped 6 bases and J dropped 2 bases, with 9 bases sitting between them.

This clone was found a few times. The CDR3 DNA is TGTGCCAGCAGCGTAGTATTCCCCGACACCTACGAGCAGTACTTC. It encodes CASSVVFPDTYEQYF. The chain recombines TRBV9 with TRBJ2-7; D is undetermined. V was shortened by 0 bases and J by 2 bases, with 12 bases between the two germline ends. CDR3 length: 15 residues. Looked up from germline, CDR1 is SGDLS and CDR2 is YYNGEE.

The chain uses TRBV7-3 and TRBJ2-2, with D perhaps matching TRBD1 (5 bases). Trimming took off 1 base at V and 7 bases at J, with 10 bases between the two ends. The CDR3 has 14 amino acids. Per germline, CDR1 SGHTA and CDR2 FQGTGA. Written as DNA, the CDR3 is TGTGCCAGCAGCTTAAGTGCAGGGATCGGGGAGCTGTTTTTT. It encodes CASSLSAGIGELFF.

The genes are TRBV29-1 and TRBJ2-6; no firm D call. CDR1 SQVTM and CDR2 ANQGSEA come from the germline V gene. V was cut by 7 bases and J by 0 bases, with 7 bases left in between. This CDR3 spans 13 amino acids. CDR3 DNA: TGCAGCGCTCGAGTCTCTGGGGCCAACGTCCTGACTTTC. Translating it yields CSARVSGANVLTF. Full variable domain (rest looked up from reference TRBV29-1 and TRBJ2-6): SAVISQKPSRDICQRGTSLTIQCQVDSQVTMMFWYRQQPGQSLTLIATANQGSEATYESGFVIDKFPISRPNLTFSTLTVSNMSPEDSSIYLCSARVSGANVLTFGAGSRLTVL.

The chain is built from TRBV2 and TRBJ2-1, with TRBD1 identical over 7 bases. The CDR3 extends over 14 amino acids. With 8 bases clipped from V and 6 bases from J, the junction kept 10 bases outside the gene matches. Germline-derived CDR1 and CDR2 are SNHLY and FYNNEI. The CDR3 protein is CASYPGRGSNEQFF. DNA for the CDR3: TGTGCCAGCTACCCGGGCAGGGGGTCCAATGAGCAGTTCTTC.

The gene calls are TRBV10-3 and TRBJ2-1; D is perhaps TRBD1 or TRBD2 (5 bases each). Germline loops: CDR1 ENHRY, CDR2 SYGVKD. Trimming cost V 6 bases and J 7 bases, with 13 bases left between them. This CDR3 region has 13 residues. This chain's CDR3 is CAIRARDPNEQFF. The CDR3 region has the DNA TGTGCCATCAGGGCCCGGGACCCGAATGAGCAGTTCTTC.

V gene TRBV6-5 combines with J gene TRBJ2-7; TRBD1 matches 8 bases. This CDR3 region has 14 residues. Germline CDR1 is MNHEY and CDR2 is SVGAGI. Germline trimming cut 0 bases from V and 4 bases from J; bases unmatched to any gene: 2. The CDR3 sequence is CASSYSTGGYEQYF. CDR3 DNA sequence: TGTGCCAGCAGTTACTCCACAGGGGGGTACGAGCAGTACTTC.